The 27 T cell receptor beta chains below come from one sample, sequenced in a study of blood T cell repertoires in COVID-19 (TCRdb year 2020). The library was obtained by the immunoSEQ multiplex PCR assay. TCRdb provides this immuneACCESS table in a form limited to in-frame rearrangements. Some clones are lacking; in checked studies, under half of them reflect an unresolved V gene, and why the rest are absent is not known. The sample records 150,000 to 200,000 clones, roughly 80% of which are singletons. The ten largest clones represent roughly 19% of the sample. The specimen was peripheral blood. Every receptor here comes from a woman aged 80 or older with acute or convalescent COVID-19.

Worth noting for this clone: At the DNA level, this CDR3 is encoded by other sequences in the same sample as well. The chain links TRBV9 to TRBJ2-2, with 8 bases identical to TRBD2. CDR3 length: 15 residues. Germline CDR1 and CDR2: SGDLS and YYNGEE. V shed 1 base and J 2 bases; nucleotides not matched to a gene: 1. DNA of the CDR3: TGTGCCAGCAGCGTAAGCGGGGGAAACACCGGGGAGCTGTTTTTT. It specifies CASSVSGGNTGELFF.

The chain combines TRBV11-3 with TRBJ2-4, with a possible D match to TRBD1 (7 bases). CDR1 and CDR2 from the germline V gene are SGHNT and YENEEA. The V gene lost 5 bases and the J gene lost 6 bases, with 14 bases spanning the gap. The CDR3 loop spans 14 amino acids. In DNA, the CDR3 is TGTGCCAGCAGCGGGGGGACAGCCTTAAACATTCAGTACTTC. It encodes CASSGGTALNIQYF.

The gene calls are TRBV7-9 and TRBJ1-2, with D perhaps TRBD1 (5 bases). This CDR3 has 15 amino acids. The germline V and J ends were trimmed by 1 base and 4 bases, with 13 bases remaining between them. CDR1 is SEHNR and CDR2 is FQNEAQ in the germline V gene (reference sequence). The CDR3 DNA reads TGTGCCAGCAGCTTAGAAACCGGGGGTAGCTATGGCTACACCTTC. The encoded protein is CASSLETGGSYGYTF.

The chain employs TRBV11-2 and TRBJ2-1; the D gene is possibly TRBD2 (5 bases). The CDR3 covers 15 residues. Looked up from germline, CDR1 is SGHAT and CDR2 is FQNNGV. Trimming cost V 5 bases and J 0 bases, with 11 bases left between them. DNA of the CDR3: TGTGCCAGCAGCATAGGAGGTAGCTCCTACAATGAGCAGTTCTTC. Translating gives CASSIGGSSYNEQFF.

The V call is TRBV24-1, the J call TRBJ2-1; 8 nucleotides match TRBD2. The germline V gene has CDR1 KGHDR and CDR2 SFDVKD. The CDR3 has 15 residues. V lost 1 base, J lost 6 bases, and 4 bases stayed unmatched. The CDR3 here is CATSDFGGAPNEQFF. The CDR3 nucleotides are TGTGCCACCAGTGATTTCGGGGGGGCGCCCAATGAGCAGTTCTTC.

The J gene is TRBJ2-2, the V gene TRBV3-1 (or the pseudogene TRBV3-2); D is unclear. The V gene's germline CDR1 is LGHDT and CDR2 YNNKEL (reference sequence). The CDR3 runs 15 residues. Trimming took off 0 bases at V and 6 bases at J, with 11 bases between the two ends. For the CDR3, the DNA is TGTGCCAGCAGCCAAGATATTCGGTCTTCCGGGGAGCTGTTTTTT. Its protein product is CASSQDIRSSGELFF.

The genes are TRBV6-5 and TRBJ2-5; the D gene is possibly TRBD1 (5 bases). The CDR3 totals 14 residues. Between the trimmed V and J ends, which lost 5 bases and 5 bases, there was a span of 15 bases. Germline assignment: CDR1 MNHEY and CDR2 SVGAGI. The CDR3 sequence: CASSPLGRHETQYF. As DNA, the CDR3 is TGTGCCAGCAGTCCTCTGGGGCGGCACGAGACCCAGTACTTC.

The rearrangement uses TRBV9 and TRBJ1-5; a possible D gene is TRBD1 (6 bases). Trimming took off 0 bases at V and 4 bases at J, with 11 bases between the two ends. This CDR3 region has 15 residues. Looked up from germline, CDR1 is SGDLS and CDR2 is YYNGEE. The chain's CDR3 is CASSVGGQPNQPQHF. The CDR3 coding sequence is TGTGCCAGCAGCGTAGGGGGGCAGCCTAATCAGCCCCAGCATTTT.

CDR3 DNA sequence: TGTGCCAGCAGTGAGGACGACAGGGGTTTGAGAGTCCAAGAGACCCAGTACTTC. Protein sequence: CASSEDDRGLRVQETQYF. The chain couples TRBV2 to TRBJ2-5, with 8 bases aligning to TRBD1. This CDR3 is built from 18 residues. V dropped 3 bases and J dropped 1; count of bases not matched to a gene: 13. CDR1 SNHLY and CDR2 FYNNEI come from the germline V gene. The full variable domain, completed using reference TRBV2 and TRBJ2-5, is EPEVTQTPSHQVTQMGQEVILRCVPISNHLYFYWYRQILGQKVEFLVSFYNNEISEKSEIFDDQFSVERPDGSNFTLKIRSTKLEDSAMYFCASSEDDRGLRVQETQYFGPGTRLLVL.

This chain connects TRBV7-9 to TRBJ2-5; possibly TRBD2 for D (6 bases). The V gene lost 5 bases and the J gene lost 5 bases, with 15 bases spanning the gap. The CDR3 totals 14 residues. Germline CDR1 is SEHNR and CDR2 is FQNEAQ (reference sequence). Here the CDR3 DNA reads TGTGCCAGCAGCCCCCGGGACTTTGGGGAGACCCAGTACTTC. This codes for CASSPRDFGETQYF. The whole variable domain, remainder taken from reference TRBV7-9 and TRBJ2-5, is DTGVSQNPRHKITKRGQNVTFRCDPISEHNRLYWYRQTLGQGPEFLTYFQNEAQLEKSRLLSDRFSAERPKGSFSTLEIQRTEQGDSAMYLCASSPRDFGETQYFGPGTRLLVL.

The chain joins TRBV28 to TRBJ1-5; maybe TRBD1 (5 bases). Germline V gene sequence: CDR1 MDHEN, CDR2 SYDVKM. The CDR3 covers 15 residues. The V and J ends lost 5 bases and 2 bases respectively, with 13 bases between them. As DNA, the CDR3 is TGTGCCAGCAGTCCCCAGGGATGGGGCAATCAGCCCCAGCATTTT. This gives the protein CASSPQGWGNQPQHF.

V gene TRBV6-2 or TRBV6-3 combines with J gene TRBJ1-6; 10 bases fit TRBD1. Trimming at V came to 1 base and at J to 7 bases, leaving 1 base not matched to a gene. The CDR3 sequence is 15 residues long. Per germline, CDR1 MNHEY and CDR2 SVGEGT. CDR3 coding DNA: TGTGCCAGCAGTTACTGGACAGGGGGAAATTCACCCCTCCACTTT. As protein: CASSYWTGGNSPLHF.

This chain connects TRBV10-3 to TRBJ1-2, with TRBD1 as a possible D gene (6 bases). Germline CDR1 ENHRY, CDR2 SYGVKD. V was trimmed by 3 bases and J by 6 bases, leaving 14 bases between them. CDR3 size: 14 residues. The CDR3 is CAISERGLGDGYTF. The CDR3 nucleotides read TGTGCCATCAGTGAAAGGGGGTTAGGAGATGGCTACACCTTC.

The rearrangement joins TRBV7-2 to TRBJ2-4, with D maybe TRBD1 (5 bases). The CDR3 totals 16 residues. Germline V lookup: CDR1 SGHTA, CDR2 FQGNSA. Trimming pared 1 base from V and 0 bases from J, leaving 10 bases between. The CDR3 nucleotides read TGTGCCAGCAGCTTAGACCCAGGGATAGCCAAAAACATTCAGTACTTC. Encoded protein: CASSLDPGIAKNIQYF.

The CDR3 DNA follows: TGCGCCAGCAGCCAAGTAGGTGGGGGACTCACAGATACGCAGTATTTT. Translating gives CASSQVGGGLTDTQYF. J is TRBJ2-3 and V is TRBV4-3, with D maybe TRBD2 (6 bases). This CDR3 is 16 amino acids long. Germline V CDR1 and CDR2: LGHNA, YSLEER. The V and J ends lost 1 base and 2 bases respectively, with 13 bases between them.

This clone appeared once. The chain has TRBV3-1 (or the pseudogene TRBV3-2) and TRBJ2-3; 13 bases fit TRBD2. Germline values: CDR1 LGHDT, CDR2 YNNKEL (reference sequence). This CDR3 is 19 amino acids long. V lost 2 bases and J lost 1; bases outside the gene matches: 9. In nucleotides, the CDR3 is TGTGCCAGCAGCCAACCCCTGGGACTAGCGGGACCCGGCACAGATACGCAGTATTTT. It specifies CASSQPLGLAGPGTDTQYF.

The chain combines TRBV5-1 with TRBJ2-1, with D tentatively TRBD2 (5 bases). V dropped 4 bases and J dropped 3 bases, with 17 bases sitting between them. The CDR3 totals 16 residues. Germline V gene data show CDR1 as SGHRS and CDR2 as YFSETQ. CDR3 sequence: CASSVRPPDFYNEQFF. The CDR3 DNA reads TGCGCCAGCAGCGTACGCCCTCCGGACTTCTACAATGAGCAGTTCTTC.

This clone was recorded once. This chain links TRBV7-9 with TRBJ1-4, with 7 nucleotides matching TRBD1. The CDR3 totals 16 residues. Germline values: CDR1 SEHNR, CDR2 FQNEAQ (reference sequence). V was pared by 4 bases and J by 3 bases, with 8 bases of the junction left unmatched. CDR3 in amino acids: CASSSRWGQSNEKLFF. CDR3 nucleotides: TGTGCCAGCAGCTCGAGGTGGGGACAGTCTAATGAAAAACTGTTTTTT.

The rearrangement uses TRBV5-5 and TRBJ1-6; no reliable D call. V shed 4 bases and J shed 7 bases, with 15 bases lying between them. Germline CDR1 SGHKS, CDR2 YYEKEE (reference sequence). The CDR3 totals 15 residues. The CDR3 protein is CASSQASTTNSPLHF. CDR3 sequence (DNA): TGTGCCAGCAGCCAGGCCTCGACAACGAATTCACCCCTCCACTTT.

The chain joins TRBV5-4 to TRBJ2-7; 7 bases map to TRBD1. CDR3 length: 14 amino acids. With 1 base clipped from V and 0 bases from J, the junction kept 1 base outside the gene matches. Germline lookup yields CDR1 SGHNT and CDR2 YYREEE (reference sequence). The CDR3 sequence is CASSLPGGSYEQYF. For the CDR3, the DNA is TGTGCCAGCAGCTTGCCAGGGGGCTCCTACGAGCAGTACTTC.

In this sample, this clone turned up a few times. The rearrangement links TRBV30 to TRBJ1-2; TRBD1 might be the D (6 bases). CDR1 is GTSNPN and CDR2 is SVGIG in the germline V gene (reference sequence). Trimming cost V 0 bases and J 8 bases, with 16 bases left between them. The CDR3 is 14 residues long. The CDR3 nucleotides are TGTGCCTGGAGTGTACAGGGAATGGGCTACGGCTACACCTTC. This encodes CAWSVQGMGYGYTF.

The J gene is TRBJ1-6, the V gene TRBV27; D gene uncertain. V lost 6 bases and J lost 0, with 9 bases in between. The CDR3 is made up of 15 amino acids. From germline, CDR1 is MNHEY and CDR2 SMNVEV (reference sequence). DNA of the CDR3: TGTGCCAGCAGCCGCTGGAGCTCCTATAATTCACCCCTCCACTTT. This codes for CASSRWSSYNSPLHF.

This clone showed up just a few times. The chain employs TRBV7-2 and TRBJ2-1; possibly TRBD2 for D (6 bases). The length of the CDR3 is 16 residues. Germline assignment: CDR1 SGHTA and CDR2 FQGNSA. The V end was cut by 2 bases, the J end by 3 bases, with 14 bases between. The DNA of the CDR3 is TGTGCCAGCAGCTTAATGGGCGGGACTGGCTACAATGAGCAGTTCTTC. Translation gives CASSLMGGTGYNEQFF.

V gene TRBV7-2 combines with J gene TRBJ2-5; D is ambiguous. The CDR3 has 16 amino acids. V was cut by 1 base and J by 2 bases, with 14 bases left in between. Germline-derived CDR1 and CDR2 are SGHTA and FQGNSA. As DNA, the CDR3 is TGTGCCAGCAGCTTAGTGCGGTTTGCACCTCAAGAGACCCAGTACTTC. Translated: CASSLVRFAPQETQYF.

The rearrangement joins TRBV5-1 to TRBJ2-2, with TRBD2 matching over 8 bases. J was trimmed by 6 bases and V by 3 bases; bases with no gene match: 10. Germline CDR1 reads SGHRS; CDR2 reads YFSETQ. The CDR3 is 16 amino acids. The CDR3 sequence is CASSSSSGLGSGELFF. Here the CDR3 DNA reads TGCGCCAGCAGCTCCTCTAGCGGGTTGGGATCCGGGGAGCTGTTTTTT.

V gene TRBV19 combines with J gene TRBJ1-2; 7 nucleotides align to TRBD1. Per the germline V gene, CDR1 is LNHDA and CDR2 is SQIVND (reference sequence). The V segment lost 3 bases and the J segment 3 bases; nucleotides outside the gene matches: 4. CDR3 length: 14 amino acids. The chain's CDR3 is CASSIWQGDYGYTF. CDR3 DNA: TGTGCCAGTAGTATTTGGCAGGGGGACTATGGCTACACCTTC.

The V and J genes are TRBV11-3 and TRBJ2-3, with a tentative D call TRBD2 (6 bases). CDR1 and CDR2 (germline): SGHNT, YENEEA. This CDR3 comprises 12 residues. V was clipped by 5 bases and J by 4 bases, with 7 bases between them. CDR3 in DNA: TGTGCCAGCAGCCCGGGGGCAGATACGCAGTATTTT. Its translation: CASSPGADTQYF.